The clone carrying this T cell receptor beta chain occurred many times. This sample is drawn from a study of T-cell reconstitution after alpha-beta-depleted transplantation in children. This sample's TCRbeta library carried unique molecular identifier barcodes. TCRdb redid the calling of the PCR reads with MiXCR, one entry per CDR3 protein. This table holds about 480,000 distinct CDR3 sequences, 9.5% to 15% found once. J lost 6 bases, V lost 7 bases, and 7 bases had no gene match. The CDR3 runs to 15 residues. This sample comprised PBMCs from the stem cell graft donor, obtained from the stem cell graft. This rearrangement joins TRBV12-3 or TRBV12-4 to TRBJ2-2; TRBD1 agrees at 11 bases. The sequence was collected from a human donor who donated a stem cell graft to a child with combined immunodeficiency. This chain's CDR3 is CASNIGQGAPGELFF. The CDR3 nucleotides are TGTGCCAGCAACATCGGACAGGGGGCGCCCGGGGAGCTGTTTTTT.